These 21 T cell receptor beta chains were sequenced from one sample in a study of T-cell reconstitution after alpha-beta-depleted transplantation in children. The TCRbeta library was prepared with unique molecular identifiers. TCRdb redid the calling of the PCR reads with MiXCR, one entry per CDR3 protein. The sample yields 440,000 or so distinct CDR3 sequences, over 40% seen once. The sample here was PBMCs, taken before TCRalphabeta/CD19-depleted stem cell transplant. The source is a girl aged 2-9 years with aplastic anemia, due to receive a stem cell transplant.

V and J are TRBV7-8 and TRBJ2-5, with a possible D match to TRBD2 (5 bases). The CDR3 has 15 residues. CDR1 is SGHVS and CDR2 is FQNEAQ in the germline V gene. V was trimmed by 5 bases and J by 1 base, leaving 14 bases between them. Here the CDR3 DNA reads TGTGCCAGCAGCGCAGCCGTCCGGGGCCAAGAGACCCAGTACTTC. Its protein product is CASSAAVRGQETQYF. Full variable domain (outside the CDR3, taken from reference TRBV7-8 and TRBJ2-5): GAGVSQSPRYKVAKRGQDVALRCDPISGHVSLFWYQQALGQGPEFLTYFQNEAQLDKSGLPSDRFFAERPEGSVSTLKIQRTQQEDSAVYLCASSAAVRGQETQYFGPGTRLLVL.

CDR3 coding DNA: TGTGCCATCGCAGACCGCGGTTGGGAAGATACGCAGTATTTT. Protein: CAIADRGWEDTQYF. The chain is built from TRBV10-3 and TRBJ2-3; D ambiguous. This CDR3 has 14 amino acids. Germline V gene sequence: CDR1 ENHRY, CDR2 SYGVKD. Trimming shortened V by 8 bases and J by 5 bases, and 17 bases separated the two germline ends.

This clonotype was recorded at least ten times. This chain connects TRBV29-1 to TRBJ2-1; the match to TRBD2 covers 10 bases. V was clipped by 7 bases and J by 7 bases; unmatched bases: 7. The germline V gene encodes CDR1 SQVTM and CDR2 ANQGSEA. The CDR3 is 13 residues long. CDR3 protein: CSASGRIGNEQFF. DNA for the CDR3: TGCAGCGCTAGCGGGAGAATTGGAAATGAGCAGTTCTTC.

The CDR3 DNA sequence: TGTGCCAGCAGTTACTCGTACGTGAACTGGGTGAACACTGAAGCTTTCTTT. Protein: CASSYSYVNWVNTEAFF. The chain couples TRBV6-5 to TRBJ1-1, with D unclear. The CDR3 is 17 residues long. V lost 0 bases and J 0 bases, leaving 14 bases between the germline ends. Germline V gene data show CDR1 as MNHEY and CDR2 as SVGAGI.

The V gene is TRBV2, the J gene TRBJ2-7, with 9 positions matching TRBD1. CDR1 and CDR2 from the germline V gene are SNHLY and FYNNEI. The CDR3 contains 13 residues. Trimming took 5 bases from V and 6 from J; bases not matched to a gene: 5. CDR3 in DNA: TGTGCCAGCAGTCGGGACAGGGTGGGCGAGCAGTACTTC. Translating it yields CASSRDRVGEQYF.

The CDR3: CASSYSTHGQYF. The CDR3 bases are TGTGCCAGCAGTTACTCGACCCATGGGCAGTATTTT. V and J are TRBV6-5 and TRBJ2-3; D not resolved. The CDR3 is made up of 12 amino acids. Germline V gives CDR1 MNHEY, CDR2 SVGAGI. Trimming shortened V by 0 bases and J by 11 bases, and 9 bases separated the two germline ends.

This clonotype was seen repeatedly, ten times or more. The chain employs TRBV3-1 and TRBJ2-7; D call uncertain. The CDR3 contains 14 residues. V shed 0 bases and J shed 2 bases, with 8 bases lying between them. The germline CDR1 and CDR2 sequences are LGHDT and YNNKEL (reference sequence). CDR3 loop: CASSQDLVAYEQYF. CDR3 sequence (DNA): TGTGCCAGCAGCCAAGATCTGGTGGCCTACGAGCAGTACTTC.

The chain couples TRBV5-1 to TRBJ2-3; 11 bases line up with TRBD2. Germline loops: CDR1 SGHRS, CDR2 YFSETQ. The CDR3 runs to 18 residues. After removal of 4 bases from V and 3 bases from J, the junction contained 13 bases not matched to a gene. CDR3 sequence: CASSLGTSGSQETDTQYF. CDR3 in DNA: TGCGCCAGCAGCCTCGGGACTAGCGGAAGTCAGGAGACAGATACGCAGTATTTT.

This clonotype was observed a single time. This chain connects TRBV5-6 to TRBJ2-5, with D uncertain. The ends were cut back, 5 bases at V and 2 bases at J, with 13 bases in the middle. Germline CDR1 SGHDT, CDR2 YYEEEE. CDR3 length: 14 residues. CDR3 coding DNA: TGTGCCAGCAGTTTTCGGTCGCAACAAGAGACCCAGTACTTC. Amino acids: CASSFRSQQETQYF.

At least ten counts were recorded for this clonotype. The chain carries TRBV7-2 and TRBJ1-5; a weak D match, TRBD1 (5 bases). Trimming took off 0 bases at V and 7 bases at J, with 10 bases between the two ends. This CDR3 is built from 14 residues. Germline lookup yields CDR1 SGHTA and CDR2 FQGNSA. CDR3 protein: CASSLARAGQPQHF. The CDR3 DNA follows: TGTGCCAGCAGCTTAGCCAGGGCGGGACAGCCCCAGCATTTT.

This clonotype was seen many times. The J gene is TRBJ1-1, the V gene TRBV27; weak D call: TRBD1 (6 bases). V shed 7 bases and J shed 11 bases, with 23 bases lying between them. Germline-derived CDR1 and CDR2 are MNHEY and SMNVEV (reference sequence). The CDR3 totals 14 residues. The CDR3 coding sequence is TGTGCCAGCACCTCATCGGCGGGAACTCAGGGGGCTTTCTTT. It codes for CASTSSAGTQGAFF.

There are many counts of this clonotype. J is TRBJ2-2 and V is TRBV12-3 or TRBV12-4, with D perhaps matching TRBD1 or TRBD2 (6 bases each). Trimming removed 0 bases from V and 3 bases from J, with 14 bases in between. This CDR3 has 17 amino acids. CDR3 in amino acids: CASSLALGGSDTGELFF. The CDR3 DNA reads as TGTGCCAGCAGTTTAGCGCTAGGGGGGTCGGACACCGGGGAGCTGTTTTTT.

This clonotype has ten or more counts. The chain uses TRBV9 and TRBJ2-7; 11 bases match TRBD1. With 3 bases clipped from V and 5 bases from J, the junction kept 10 bases outside the gene matches. Germline values: CDR1 SGDLS, CDR2 YYNGEE. The CDR3 has 16 amino acids. This chain's CDR3 is CASSGPGTGGNDEQYF. The CDR3 coding sequence is TGTGCCAGCAGCGGCCCCGGGACAGGGGGTAACGACGAGCAGTACTTC.

The chain couples TRBV20-1 to TRBJ2-6; D unresolved. This CDR3 is 15 amino acids long. The V end lost 0 bases, the J end lost 0 bases, and 6 bases lay between the germline ends. Germline values: CDR1 DFQATT, CDR2 SNEGSKA (reference sequence). For the CDR3, the DNA is TGCAGTGCTAGAGAACCGTCCTCTGGGGCCAACGTCCTGACTTTC. Translated: CSAREPSSGANVLTF.

The V and J genes are TRBV19 and TRBJ2-7; TRBD2 matches at 8 bases. V lost 3 bases, J lost 0 bases, and 4 bases stayed unmatched. The CDR3 is 15 residues long. The germline CDR1 and CDR2 sequences are LNHDA and SQIVND (reference sequence). The CDR3 DNA reads as TGTGCCAGTAGTATTGAACTAGCGGCCTCCTACGAGCAGTACTTC. It is translated as CASSIELAASYEQYF. The variable domain in full, completed from reference TRBV19 and TRBJ2-7, reads DGGITQSPKYLFRKEGQNVTLSCEQNLNHDAMYWYRQDPGQGLRLIYYSQIVNDFQKGDIAEGYSVSREKKESFPLTVTSAQKNPTAFYLCASSIELAASYEQYFGPGTRLTVT.

This clonotype was seen a few times. The V gene is TRBV20-1, the J gene TRBJ2-5; TRBD1 matches at 7 bases. Germline loops: CDR1 DFQATT, CDR2 SNEGSKA (reference sequence). This CDR3 is built from 14 residues. With V trimmed by 6 bases and J by 0 bases, 7 bases remained unmatched. CDR3: CSAATGADQETQYF. Written as DNA, the CDR3 is TGCAGTGCCGCAACAGGGGCCGACCAAGAGACCCAGTACTTC.

Comment on this clonotype: An end of the junction does not agree with germline; a read error may underlie this. This chain uses TRBV4-2 with TRBJ1-1; TRBD1 matches at 8 bases. In germline, CDR1 is LGHNA, CDR2 YNFKEQ. The CDR3 is 14 residues long. The CDR3 is CTSSQDRGMSEAFF. The DNA for the CDR3 is TGTACCAGCAGTCAAGACAGGGGCATGTCTGAAGCTTTCTTC.

This clonotype occurred a few times. V is TRBV29-1 and J is TRBJ2-7; D is unclear. CDR3 length equals 12 residues. CDR1 SQVTM and CDR2 ANQGSEA come from the germline V gene. V lost 5 bases and J 2 bases, leaving 10 bases between the germline ends. The CDR3 reads CSVNDRTYEQYF. The DNA of the CDR3 is TGCAGCGTTAACGACCGTACCTACGAGCAGTACTTC.

Many counts were recorded for this clonotype. The CDR3 reads CASSLAGTSGYTQYF. DNA for the CDR3: TGCGCCAGCAGCCTTGCCGGGACTAGCGGCTATACGCAGTATTTT. The chain couples TRBV5-1 to TRBJ2-3, with 11 bases identical to TRBD2. The CDR3 extends over 15 amino acids. Germline V lookup: CDR1 SGHRS, CDR2 YFSETQ. The J segment lost 7 bases and the V segment lost 4 bases, leaving 8 bases of the junction unmatched.

The genes are TRBV5-1 and TRBJ2-7, with no clear D. Trimming cost V 6 bases and J 1 base, with 14 bases left between them. Looked up from germline, CDR1 is SGHRS and CDR2 is YFSETQ. The CDR3 is 14 amino acids. The CDR3 region is CASTEIGRSYEQYF. The DNA of the CDR3 is TGCGCCAGCACCGAAATAGGACGTTCCTACGAGCAGTACTTC. Based on the CDR3 plus reference TRBV5-1 and TRBJ2-7, the full variable domain is KAGVTQTPRYLIKTRGQQVTLSCSPISGHRSVSWYQQTPGQGLQFLFEYFSETQRNKGNFPGRFSGRQFSNSRSEMNVSTLELGDSALYLCASTEIGRSYEQYFGPGTRLTVT.

This clonotype was seen only a few times. The V call is TRBV4-3, the J call TRBJ2-7; D remains ambiguous. Germline V gene data show CDR1 as LGHNA and CDR2 as YSLEER. The CDR3 runs to 15 residues. With 0 bases removed from V and 3 bases from J, the gap between germline ends came to 12 bases. The chain's CDR3 is CASSQDGRTLYEQYF. CDR3 DNA sequence: TGCGCCAGCAGCCAAGATGGGCGTACGCTCTACGAGCAGTACTTC.